This entry is about one T cell receptor beta chain. Its target is unknown. These data belong to a study of PD-L1 blockade in urothelial cancer. Points from the study as a whole: Better survival was predicted when blood TCR clonality before treatment fell below the median.

The templates were synthetic TCR analogs, and they were spiked into each PCR. Repertoires were generated with immunoSEQ multiplex PCR, while TCRdb's copy carries only in-frame clones and drops some. The table records some 40,000 clones, about 90% of them present only once. Time point specified: peripheral blood 6 weeks after treatment start. CDR1 is MDHEN, CDR2 SYDVKM, per germline. The V segment lost 5 bases and the J segment 7 bases; nucleotides outside the gene matches: 8. The CDR3 is 15 residues long. Sequencing was performed on PBMCs, taken around atezolizumab (anti-PD-L1) treatment. The chain joins TRBV28 to TRBJ2-7; TRBD2 matches at 13 bases. The receptor was isolated from a man between 65 and 80 years old with urothelial cancer. CDR3 protein: CASSDPGLAGWEQYF. The CDR3 DNA sequence: TGTGCCAGCAGTGATCCGGGACTAGCGGGATGGGAGCAGTACTTC.